What follows are 32 T cell receptor beta chains derived from one specimen sequenced in a study of T cell responses to AZD1222 COVID-19 vaccine. Sequenced by immunoSEQ multiplex PCR; TCRdb stores in-frame clones only, minus some. This table holds approximately 99,000 clones, around nine tenths found once. Sequenced material: peripheral blood, taken on day 0 of MenACWY control vaccination. Every receptor here comes from an adult in good health.

This clone was seen a handful of times. The chain couples TRBV11-2 to TRBJ1-1; D is undetermined. Trimming left V 6 bases short and J 0 bases short, with 8 bases between. The CDR3 spans 13 residues. CDR1 is SGHAT and CDR2 is FQNNGV in the germline V gene. DNA of the CDR3: TGTGCCAGCAGTTCCTCGGTGAACACTGAAGCTTTCTTT. Amino acid sequence: CASSSSVNTEAFF.

This chain connects TRBV28 to TRBJ1-4; no reliable D call. The CDR3 covers 14 residues. V lost 3 bases, J lost 8 bases, and 13 bases lay in between. The germline CDR1 and CDR2 sequences are MDHEN and SYDVKM. This chain's CDR3 is CASSFSRQSEKLFF. The CDR3 region has the DNA TGTGCCAGCAGTTTCAGTAGGCAGTCGGAAAAACTGTTTTTT.

The chain carries TRBV5-1 and TRBJ1-6; D unclear. Between the trimmed V and J ends, which lost 0 bases and 0 bases, there was a span of 25 bases. Germline lookup yields CDR1 SGHRS and CDR2 YFSETQ. The CDR3 length is 22 residues. In nucleotides, the CDR3 is TGCGCCAGCAGCTTGGGACCGGGCCTTTCCCCTATCCCGAGCTCCTATAATTCACCCCTCCACTTT. It translates to CASSLGPGLSPIPSSYNSPLHF.

The rearrangement links TRBV30 to TRBJ1-1; D remains unclear. This CDR3 region has 10 residues. V gave up 0 bases and J gave up 11 bases, with 7 bases separating them. Per the germline V gene, CDR1 is GTSNPN and CDR2 is SVGIG (reference sequence). The DNA of the CDR3 is TGTGCCTGGAGTGTCGTTACCGCTTTCTTT. It translates to CAWSVVTAFF. The entire variable domain, with the rest obtained from reference TRBV30 and TRBJ1-1, is as follows: SQTIHQWPATLVQPVGSPLSLECTVEGTSNPNLYWYRQAAGRGLQLLFYSVGIGQISSEVPQNLSASRPQDRQFILSSKKLLLSDSGFYLCAWSVVTAFFGQGTRLTVV.

This chain connects TRBV5-4 to TRBJ2-7; D remains ambiguous. Germline lookup yields CDR1 SGHNT and CDR2 YYREEE (reference sequence). The CDR3 contains 12 residues. Trimming pared 0 bases from V and 4 bases from J, leaving 5 bases between. The CDR3 DNA follows: TGTGCCAGCAGCTTGGAGGGTTACGAGCAGTACTTC. Residues: CASSLEGYEQYF.

This clone was seen a handful of times. The chain couples TRBV2 to TRBJ2-7; possibly TRBD1 for D (6 bases). The CDR3 runs to 13 residues. Trimming left V 8 bases short and J 4 bases short, with 15 bases between. Germline-derived CDR1 and CDR2 are SNHLY and FYNNEI. The CDR3 region has the DNA TGTGCCAGCCACGGGACAACCGCTTACGAGCAGTACTTC. Its translation: CASHGTTAYEQYF.

The chain uses TRBV11-2 and TRBJ2-3, with D tentatively TRBD2 (6 bases). Trimming took 3 bases from V and 2 from J, leaving 15 bases between them. The germline V gene has CDR1 SGHAT and CDR2 FQNNGV. This CDR3 has 16 amino acids. The CDR3 coding sequence is TGTGCCAGCAGCTTTCGGCGGGACGGCATCACAGATACGCAGTATTTT. Translated, it gives CASSFRRDGITDTQYF.

Only one count was recorded for this clone. This chain links TRBV3-1 (or the pseudogene TRBV3-2) with TRBJ1-4; D gene uncertain. Germline loops: CDR1 LGHDT, CDR2 YNNKEL (reference sequence). This CDR3 contains 11 residues. V dropped 3 bases and J dropped 14 bases, with 10 bases sitting between them. The CDR3 is CASSHVSGLFF. CDR3 sequence (DNA): TGTGCCAGCAGCCATGTGTCGGGGCTGTTTTTT.

The chain recombines TRBV7-9 with TRBJ1-1; TRBD1 matches 8 bases. CDR3 size: 13 residues. Germline trimming cut 3 bases from V and 4 bases from J; bases unmatched to any gene: 1. In germline, CDR1 is SEHNR, CDR2 FQNEAQ (reference sequence). The CDR3 nucleotides read TGTGCCAGCAGCTTGCAGGGGGCCACTGAAGCTTTCTTT. The encoded protein is CASSLQGATEAFF.

V is TRBV18 and J is TRBJ1-2; TRBD1 agrees at 8 bases. The CDR3 is 16 residues long. Per germline, CDR1 KGHSH and CDR2 LQKENI. Germline trimming cut 2 bases from V and 6 bases from J; bases unmatched to any gene: 11. CDR3: CASSPRSETGDDGYTF. The CDR3 DNA reads TGTGCCAGCTCACCAAGATCGGAGACAGGGGACGATGGCTACACCTTC.

The chain couples TRBV7-8 to TRBJ2-2; 10 nucleotides align to TRBD2. The V segment lost 3 bases and the J segment 2 bases; nucleotides outside the gene matches: 6. CDR3 length: 17 amino acids. From germline, CDR1 is SGHVS and CDR2 FQNEAQ. CDR3 protein: CASSFPSGGTNTGELFF. The CDR3 region has the DNA TGTGCCAGCAGCTTTCCTAGCGGGGGAACCAACACCGGGGAGCTGTTTTTT.

V is TRBV7-3 and J is TRBJ2-5, with D unclear. CDR1 and CDR2 (germline): SGHTA, FQGTGA. The CDR3 consists of 15 residues. V lost 1 base and J lost 0, with 9 bases in between. CDR3 sequence (DNA): TGTGCCAGCAGCTTAATTGGCGGCGACCAAGAGACCCAGTACTTC. It yields the protein CASSLIGGDQETQYF.

The chain employs TRBV27 and TRBJ1-2, with a possible D match to TRBD1 (5 bases). V dropped 9 bases and J dropped 8 bases, with 13 bases sitting between them. The CDR3 loop spans 11 amino acids. From germline, CDR1 is MNHEY and CDR2 SMNVEV (reference sequence). CDR3: CARGGFRGYTF. The DNA of the CDR3 is TGTGCCAGGGGGGGTTTCAGGGGCTACACCTTC.

This clone appeared a single time. This chain uses TRBV27 with TRBJ2-5; a possible D gene is TRBD2 (7 bases). Germline values: CDR1 MNHEY, CDR2 SMNVEV (reference sequence). With 5 bases removed from V and 2 bases from J, the gap between germline ends came to 21 bases. The CDR3 has 17 residues. The CDR3 DNA sequence: TGTGCCAGCAGTCCACTCATGGGCGGGGGCTATCAAGAGACCCAGTACTTC. This codes for CASSPLMGGGYQETQYF.

The chain has TRBV7-9 and TRBJ2-1; D gene uncertain. Trimming removed 7 bases from V and 2 bases from J, with 15 bases in between. Looked up from germline, CDR1 is SEHNR and CDR2 is FQNEAQ (reference sequence). The CDR3 runs to 15 residues. The CDR3 spells CASTRWGSAYNEQFF. The CDR3 DNA sequence: TGTGCCAGCACTCGATGGGGTTCGGCCTACAATGAGCAGTTCTTC.

This clone appeared once. J is TRBJ2-7 and V is TRBV19, with 8 bases aligning to TRBD1. Germline CDR1 is LNHDA and CDR2 is SQIVND (reference sequence). The CDR3 has 13 residues. V lost 6 bases and J lost 3; bases outside the gene matches: 4. This chain's CDR3 is CASRRGQGYEQYF. The CDR3 nucleotides are TGTGCCAGTAGAAGAGGACAGGGCTACGAGCAGTACTTC.

The V and J genes are TRBV6-5 and TRBJ2-7, with D perhaps TRBD2 (6 bases). V lost 4 bases and J 7 bases, leaving 20 bases between the germline ends. Germline V gives CDR1 MNHEY, CDR2 SVGAGI. The CDR3 is 15 amino acids. CDR3 sequence (DNA): TGTGCCAGCAGTTCTGGGACTTTCGTGACGGTGGAGCAGTACTTC. It translates to CASSSGTFVTVEQYF.

The V and J genes are TRBV3-1 (or the pseudogene TRBV3-2) and TRBJ2-5; 8 bases are shared with TRBD2. The CDR3 extends over 16 amino acids. Germline CDR1 reads LGHDT; CDR2 reads YNNKEL (reference sequence). V gave up 3 bases and J gave up 5 bases; unmatched junction bases: 11. CDR3 in DNA: TGTGCCAGCAGCCAGAGGTCCGGCGGGGGGCGGGAGACCCAGTACTTC. Amino acids: CASSQRSGGGRETQYF.

The chain employs TRBV28 and TRBJ2-3; either TRBD1 or TRBD2 may supply D (6 bases each). The CDR3 loop spans 16 amino acids. The germline CDR1 and CDR2 sequences are MDHEN and SYDVKM. V shed 6 bases and J shed 2 bases, with 18 bases lying between them. CDR3 protein: CASSSGGLFPTDTQYF. CDR3 DNA: TGTGCCAGCAGCTCCGGGGGCTTATTCCCCACAGATACGCAGTATTTT. Full variable domain (rest looked up from reference TRBV28 and TRBJ2-3): DVKVTQSSRYLVKRTGEKVFLECVQDMDHENMFWYRQDPGLGLRLIYFSYDVKMKEKGDIPEGYSVSREKKERFSLILESASTNQTSMYLCASSSGGLFPTDTQYFGPGTRLTVL.

V is TRBV10-3 and J is TRBJ1-4; 7 nucleotides match TRBD1. CDR1 is ENHRY and CDR2 is SYGVKD in the germline V gene. J was trimmed by 6 bases and V by 4 bases; bases with no gene match: 2. This CDR3 has 13 residues. The CDR3 bases are TGTGCCATCAGTGGACAGGGAGATGAAAAACTGTTTTTT. It codes for CAISGQGDEKLFF.

Concerning this clone itself: The junction departs from germline at one end; a sequencing error may be responsible. The J gene is TRBJ1-3, the V gene TRBV19; D uncertain. This CDR3 spans 10 amino acids. Germline-derived CDR1 and CDR2 are LNHDA and SQIVND (reference sequence). The DNA of the CDR3 is TGTGCCAGCCAAAAGGGAAAAGTCCATTTT. Amino acid sequence: CASQKGKVHF.

The CDR3 region has the DNA TGTGCCAGCAGTATACAGGGGAATAGCAATCAGCCCCAGCATTTT. Amino acids: CASSIQGNSNQPQHF. J is TRBJ1-5 and V is TRBV6-5; 7 nucleotides agree with TRBD1. The CDR3 is 15 residues long. Losses at the gene ends were 5 bases for V and 0 bases for J; bases not matched to a gene: 4. Germline V lookup: CDR1 MNHEY, CDR2 SVGAGI.

The V call is TRBV6-1, the J call TRBJ1-2, with D perhaps TRBD1 (5 bases). With 3 bases removed from V and 0 bases from J, the gap between germline ends came to 11 bases. The CDR3 contains 15 residues. The V gene's germline CDR1 is MNHNS and CDR2 SASEGT. CDR3 in amino acids: CASSELGRTNYGYTF. In DNA form, the CDR3 reads TGTGCCAGCAGTGAGCTGGGACGGACTAACTATGGCTACACCTTC.

V is TRBV10-3 and J is TRBJ1-2; D is undetermined. This CDR3 comprises 13 residues. Trimming stripped 3 bases from V and 4 bases from J, with 9 bases between. Germline V gene lookup returns CDR1 ENHRY and CDR2 SYGVKD. CDR3 residues: CAISEGLAYGYTF. The CDR3 region has the DNA TGTGCCATCAGTGAAGGTCTGGCCTATGGCTACACCTTC.

CDR3 protein: CASSHGGRVFPEAFF. DNA for the CDR3: TGTGCCAGCAGTCACGGGGGCAGGGTTTTTCCTGAAGCTTTCTTT. This chain links TRBV6-5 with TRBJ1-1; TRBD1 might be the D (6 bases). CDR1 is MNHEY, CDR2 SVGAGI, per germline. The CDR3 covers 15 residues. Trimming shortened V by 5 bases and J by 6 bases, and 19 bases separated the two germline ends.

The chain employs TRBV4-1 and TRBJ1-4, with TRBD1 matching over 8 bases. V lost 2 bases and J lost 3; bases outside the gene matches: 2. The CDR3 runs to 15 residues. Germline CDR1 MGHRA, CDR2 YSYEKL. In DNA, the CDR3 is TGCGCCAGCAGCCAATTCAGGGGGCCTAATGAAAAACTGTTTTTT. This codes for CASSQFRGPNEKLFF.

The chain combines TRBV5-1 with TRBJ2-4; D tentatively reads TRBD1 or TRBD2 (7 bases each). The CDR3 is made up of 14 amino acids. The germline gives CDR1 SGHRS, CDR2 YFSETQ. V lost 5 bases and J 7 bases, leaving 16 bases between the germline ends. CDR3: CASSSGGAMNIQYF. CDR3 bases: TGCGCCAGCAGTTCAGGGGGGGCGATGAACATTCAGTACTTC.

V and J are TRBV7-2 and TRBJ1-5; 7 bases fit TRBD1. The CDR3 has 18 amino acids. V lost 1 base to trimming and J lost 0 bases; unmatched junction nucleotides: 9. CDR1 and CDR2 from the germline V gene are SGHTA and FQGNSA. CDR3 loop: CASSLGPTGVYSNQPQHF. In DNA form, the CDR3 reads TGTGCCAGCAGCTTAGGCCCAACAGGGGTCTATAGCAATCAGCCCCAGCATTTT.

The chain combines TRBV10-1 with TRBJ2-7; possible D gene TRBD1, 6 bases. Germline loops: CDR1 WNHNN, CDR2 SYGVQD (reference sequence). The CDR3 sequence is 13 residues long. Trimming cost V 4 bases and J 6 bases, with 13 bases left between them. CDR3 DNA: TGCGCCAGCAGTGGCTCTACAGGGTTCGAGCAGTACTTC. Translation: CASSGSTGFEQYF.

The chain carries TRBV2 and TRBJ1-5, with D tentatively TRBD1 (6 bases). The V end was cut by 5 bases, the J end by 4 bases, with 12 bases between. Germline V CDR1 and CDR2: SNHLY, FYNNEI. The CDR3 covers 14 residues. The CDR3 loop reads CASSPYTGNQPQHF. CDR3 nucleotides: TGTGCCAGCAGTCCGTATACAGGGAATCAGCCCCAGCATTTT.

This chain connects TRBV7-6 to TRBJ2-7; D ambiguous. This CDR3 comprises 15 residues. CDR1 and CDR2 (germline): SGHVS, FNYEAQ. The V end lost 4 bases, the J end lost 4 bases, and 17 bases lay between the germline ends. The CDR3 DNA sequence: TGTGCCAGCAGCTCTGACACAGCAGATATATACGAGCAGTACTTC. This gives the protein CASSSDTADIYEQYF.

The CDR3 DNA sequence: TGTGCCAGCAGCTTATATTCGGGGGCCGGACTAGCGGGGGACGAGCAGTACTTC. This codes for CASSLYSGAGLAGDEQYF. The chain combines TRBV7-9 with TRBJ2-7; 13 nucleotides match TRBD2. The J segment lost 5 bases and the V segment lost 2 bases, leaving 12 bases of the junction unmatched. Germline CDR1 reads SEHNR; CDR2 reads FQNEAQ (reference sequence). The CDR3 loop spans 18 amino acids.